This record concerns one TCR beta chain sequence. This sample was included in a study of blood T cell repertoires in COVID-19. For the study at large: Acute-phase and convalescent COVID-19 samples originated in the United States, Italy and Spain. PBMCs, B-cell-depleted T cells, or T cells provided the cDNA or gDNA that made up the material.

As originally analysed: Reference gene primer amplification gave estimated nucleated cell counts. Profiling relied on immunoSEQ multiplex PCR, and the TCRdb table lists in-frame clones only, not all of them. V, J and clone size were drawn from that table, and D and trimming were deduced from the DNA. This repertoire shows fewer than 350,000 clones, approximately 86% found once; its top ten account for 4.1%. This CDR3 region has 11 residues. V shed 6 bases, J shed 8 bases, and the junction held 4 bases outside the gene matches. This clonotype originated in a woman in her forties or fifties with active or convalescent COVID-19. The source material was peripheral blood. V usage is TRBV12-3 or TRBV12-4 and J usage is TRBJ2-7; 7 bases map to TRBD1. CDR3 region: CASSPGGQQYF. CDR3 nucleotide sequence: TGTGCCAGCAGCCCAGGGGGACAGCAGTACTTC.